A single TCR beta chain is shown here with its context. The antigen remains unidentified. Germline V gene data show CDR1 as LNHDA and CDR2 as SQIVND (reference sequence). The CDR3 is 13 amino acids. Unmatched junction bases numbered 8, after V lost 5 bases and J lost 8 bases. Repeated repertoire sampling spanned the course of chemoradiotherapy. Assay used: immunoSEQ multiplex PCR; TCRdb lists only in-frame clones, some missing. The sample holds 25,000 to 35,000 clones, approximately 91% seen once. The source of the sample is a study of chemoradiotherapy in HPV16-positive cancers. Study at large: Candidate HPV-specific T-cell clones and common TCR motifs came from functional assays in a couple of HPV16-positive patients.

Study findings and constraints: Functional assays defining HPV-specific T cells used only a couple of HPV16-positive patients. Better recurrence-free survival went with HPV-responsive T-cell expansion in HPV16-positive patients.

The source of this sequence is a human donor with HPV-associated anogenital cancer. The sequencing used blood, collected from a patient who underwent chemoradiotherapy. The genes are TRBV19 and TRBJ1-2; TRBD1 aligns across 7 bases. This CDR3 is CASSPLTGRGYTF. CDR3 in DNA: TGTGCCAGTAGTCCGCTGACAGGGCGAGGCTACACCTTC.